The clone carrying this T cell receptor (beta chain) was seen more than once but under ten times. What it binds is not known. Generation of TCR cDNA used 5'RACE template switching (which added a universal primer site and UMIs). Each CDR3 protein is one row after TCRdb ran MiXCR on the 5' RACE reads. The sample holds hundreds of thousands of distinct CDR3 sequences, 8% to 10% seen once. This sample was included in a study of T cells after yellow fever vaccination. V was pared by 6 bases and J by 6 bases, with 6 bases of the junction left unmatched. Germline-derived CDR1 and CDR2 are KGHDR and SFDVKD. The CDR3 extends over 14 amino acids. Overall study results and limits: The secondary response was weaker, and its peak arrived faster, on day 5 versus 15. Abundant clonotypes from the bulk population could have been carried over as contaminants into FACS-sorted repertoires. Detected again after the booster were most primary-vaccination clones, at 96% CD4 and approximately 87% CD8.

V is TRBV24-1 and J is TRBJ2-4; 8 positions match TRBD1. This sample comprised PBMCs, obtained on the day of the first yellow fever vaccination. This receptor was taken from a man aged 18 to 29 who received the YFV17D yellow fever vaccine. This CDR3 is CATSKHRGINIQYF. As DNA, the CDR3 is TGTGCCACCAGTAAACACAGGGGGATAAACATTCAGTACTTC.